This passage covers 6 T cell receptor beta chains from one sample sequenced in a study of shared clonotypes between healthy human individuals (dated by TCRdb to 2019 to 2021). CD8 naive samples were CD45RO-negative cells positively selected for CCR7, giving a CD45RA+CCR7+ population that excluded TemRA cells. The library was produced with the immunoSEQ multiplex PCR assay. The table was pulled from immuneACCESS by TCRdb, which kept in-frame rearrangements only. Such tables lose some clones; where checked, under half of the loss comes from unresolved V genes, and the rest has no known cause. Here the sample has millions of clones; approximately 94% occur a single time. About 1.1% of the sample rests with the top ten. Sequencing was done on a sample of naive CD8+ T cells sorted from blood. This specimen's cell subset or site label, per the study, means: CD45RA+CCR7+. The receptors originated from a man younger than 35 in good health.

V is TRBV11-2 and J is TRBJ2-7; 7 bases agree with TRBD2. This CDR3 region has 14 residues. With V trimmed by 2 bases and J by 2 bases, 3 bases remained unmatched. Germline V CDR1 and CDR2: SGHAT, FQNNGV. CDR3 sequence: CASSLQGLTYEQYF. The CDR3 DNA is TGTGCCAGCAGCTTACAGGGACTAACCTACGAGCAGTACTTC.

This chain joins TRBV7-2 and TRBJ2-3; tentatively, D is TRBD1 (5 bases). Germline V gene data show CDR1 as SGHTA and CDR2 as FQGNSA. The CDR3 is made up of 15 amino acids. V dropped 1 base and J dropped 2 bases, with 10 bases sitting between them. The CDR3 coding sequence is TGTGCCAGCAGCTTAGGGGGCAGTTACACAGATACGCAGTATTTT. Its protein product is CASSLGGSYTDTQYF.

This rearrangement joins TRBV9 to TRBJ1-5; D gene unclear. CDR3 length: 15 residues. Germline values: CDR1 SGDLS, CDR2 YYNGEE. V was shortened by 0 bases and J by 1 base, with 8 bases between the two germline ends. The CDR3 loop reads CASSVAGRSNQPQHF. The CDR3 nucleotides are TGTGCCAGCAGCGTAGCCGGGCGGAGCAATCAGCCCCAGCATTTT.

The J gene is TRBJ2-7, the V gene TRBV19; TRBD1 is a possible D gene (6 bases). The CDR3 consists of 16 residues. Trimming took off 4 bases at V and 4 bases at J, with 20 bases between the two ends. Germline CDR1 LNHDA, CDR2 SQIVND (reference sequence). The CDR3 region has the DNA TGTGCCAGTAGTACACCACAGGGATTTATGAAGTACGAGCAGTACTTC. Translating gives CASSTPQGFMKYEQYF.

As regards this clone: One junction end does not reproduce the germline sequence, and a read error may be involved. The chain joins TRBV2 to TRBJ2-5, with no clear D. The CDR3 is 8 residues long. Germline V gene data show CDR1 as SNHLY and CDR2 as FYNNEI. For the CDR3, the DNA is TGTGCCACTTCGGCAGGTGACTTC. Translation: CATSAGDF.

This clone was picked up a small number of times. The V gene is TRBV27, the J gene TRBJ2-7, with D perhaps TRBD1 or TRBD2 (7 bases each). The CDR3 is 15 amino acids. V gave up 2 bases and J gave up 2 bases, with 13 bases separating them. In germline, CDR1 is MNHEY, CDR2 SMNVEV (reference sequence). The CDR3 DNA reads as TGTGCCAGCAGTTTAAGCGGGACAGATCCCTACGAGCAGTACTTC. Its translation is CASSLSGTDPYEQYF.